Listed here are 31 T cell receptor beta chains from one sample, sequenced in a study of OX40 agonist ivuxolimab in advanced cancers. Using immunoSEQ multiplex PCR, the repertoire was profiled, and TCRdb retains in-frame clones only, with some absent. The sample consists of tens of thousands of clones, about four fifths of them appearing once. The source was CD4+ or CD8+ T cells sorted from blood, collected in a trial of the OX40 agonist ivuxolimab. These receptors originate from an adult with an advanced solid tumor such as melanoma, head and neck, liver or kidney cancer.

This clone was found a few times. This chain links TRBV18 with TRBJ1-6; D remains unclear. V shed 0 bases and J shed 6 bases, with 6 bases lying between them. In germline, CDR1 is KGHSH, CDR2 LQKENI. CDR3 size: 14 residues. The CDR3 region has the DNA TGTGCCAGCTCACCACCCGGCGCTAATTCACCCCTCCACTTT. Translated, it gives CASSPPGANSPLHF. Drawing the rest from reference TRBV18 and TRBJ1-6, the complete variable domain is NAGVMQNPRHLVRRRGQEARLRCSPMKGHSHVYWYRQLPEEGLKFMVYLQKENIIDESGMPKERFSAEFPKEGPSILRIQQVVRGDSAAYFCASSPPGANSPLHFGNGTRLTVT.

The chain has TRBV11-2 and TRBJ1-1; 8 positions match TRBD1. Germline CDR1 is SGHAT and CDR2 is FQNNGV. CDR3 length: 16 residues. V was clipped by 5 bases and J by 1 base; unmatched bases: 9. The CDR3 loop is CASSRRQGMWNTEAFF. The CDR3 region has the DNA TGTGCCAGCAGCAGAAGACAGGGGATGTGGAACACTGAAGCTTTCTTT. Complete variable domain (other parts from reference TRBV11-2 and TRBJ1-1): EAGVAQSPRYKIIEKRQSVAFWCNPISGHATLYWYQQILGQGPKLLIQFQNNGVVDDSQLPKDRFSAERLKGVDSTLKIQPAKLEDSAVYLCASSRRQGMWNTEAFFGQGTRLTVV.

The chain recombines TRBV4-1 with TRBJ2-2; no definite D call. Per the germline V gene, CDR1 is MGHRA and CDR2 is YSYEKL. Trimming took off 0 bases at V and 6 bases at J, with 14 bases between the two ends. CDR3 size: 16 residues. The CDR3: CASSQDSGPRSGELFF. DNA for the CDR3: TGCGCCAGCAGCCAAGACTCAGGACCCCGGTCCGGGGAGCTGTTTTTT.

This clone showed up just once. The V call is TRBV7-2, the J call TRBJ2-1, with 12 bases fitting TRBD2. Germline trimming cut 1 base from V and 10 bases from J; bases unmatched to any gene: 5. There are 15 residues in the CDR3. CDR1 is SGHTA and CDR2 is FQGNSA in the germline V gene. CDR3: CASSLERLAGAEQFF. The CDR3 bases are TGTGCCAGCAGCTTAGAAAGACTAGCGGGGGCCGAGCAGTTCTTC. The whole variable domain, remainder taken from reference TRBV7-2 and TRBJ2-1, is GAGVSQSPSNKVTEKGKDVELRCDPISGHTALYWYRQSLGQGLEFLIYFQGNSAPDKSGLPSDRFSAERTGGSVSTLTIQRTQQEDSAVYLCASSLERLAGAEQFFGPGTRLTVL.

V and J are TRBV7-9 and TRBJ1-1; no firm D call. Germline CDR1 reads SEHNR; CDR2 reads FQNEAQ (reference sequence). CDR3 length: 14 amino acids. The germline V and J ends were trimmed by 8 bases and 5 bases, with 18 bases remaining between them. The CDR3 DNA is TGTGCCAGCTGCCAAGGAGCGACTGGAACTGAAGCTTTCTTT. Encoded protein: CASCQGATGTEAFF.

The chain recombines TRBV5-6 with TRBJ2-3, with D unclear. Germline CDR1 is SGHDT and CDR2 is YYEEEE. This CDR3 has 15 residues. V was clipped by 2 bases and J by 0 bases, with 10 bases between them. Written as DNA, the CDR3 is TGTGCCAGCAGCTTATACACAACTAGCACAGATACGCAGTATTTT. Protein: CASSLYTTSTDTQYF.

The chain employs TRBV25-1 and TRBJ1-2, with D unresolved. V lost 3 bases and J 4 bases, leaving 12 bases between the germline ends. The CDR3 has 14 residues. Germline lookup yields CDR1 MGHDK and CDR2 SYGVNS. The CDR3 is CASSDQGRSYGYTF. CDR3 bases: TGTGCCAGCAGTGACCAAGGACGGAGCTATGGCTACACCTTC.

There are a few counts of this clone. V usage is TRBV18 and J usage is TRBJ1-3; TRBD1 matches 7 bases. V gave up 2 bases and J gave up 9 bases; unmatched junction bases: 10. Germline loops: CDR1 KGHSH, CDR2 LQKENI. This CDR3 comprises 15 residues. The CDR3, as DNA: TGTGCCAGCTCACCAGGGACAGATCTTCGAAGCACCATATATTTT. It encodes CASSPGTDLRSTIYF.

V usage is TRBV7-2 and J usage is TRBJ1-3; D unclear. CDR1 SGHTA and CDR2 FQGNSA come from the germline V gene. The CDR3 spans 15 residues. Trimming took off 5 bases at V and 0 bases at J, with 11 bases between the two ends. This CDR3 is CASSLAGSSGNTIYF. The CDR3 region has the DNA TGTGCCAGCAGCCTCGCGGGGTCCTCTGGAAACACCATATATTTT.

V is TRBV9 and J is TRBJ2-1, with 7 bases identical to TRBD1. The CDR3 covers 15 residues. CDR1 and CDR2 from the germline V gene are SGDLS and YYNGEE. The ends lost 4 bases at V and 4 bases at J; junction bases unmatched: 8. Here the CDR3 reads CASSPRQGEYNEQFF. The DNA of the CDR3 is TGTGCCAGCAGCCCGCGACAGGGCGAGTACAATGAGCAGTTCTTC.

As for this clone: Additional DNA sequences in this sample encode the identical CDR3. The chain links TRBV14 to TRBJ1-2; D is perhaps TRBD1 (5 bases). The CDR3 length is 17 residues. Trimming pared 6 bases from V and 0 bases from J, leaving 20 bases between. Looked up from germline, CDR1 is SGHDN and CDR2 is FVKESK. For the CDR3, the DNA is TGTGCCAGCAGTCGGACGGGGGGATACCCCTCTAACTATGGCTACACCTTC. Encoded protein: CASSRTGGYPSNYGYTF.

CDR3 DNA sequence: TGTGCCAGCAGCCCTCGGGGTCAGCTCCTCCACTTT. It specifies CASSPRGQLLHF. The V gene is TRBV6-1, the J gene TRBJ1-6; D call uncertain. V lost 6 bases and J 15 bases, leaving 15 bases between the germline ends. Per the germline V gene, CDR1 is MNHNS and CDR2 is SASEGT. The CDR3 is 12 amino acids.

Written as DNA, the CDR3 is TGTGCCAGCAGTTACCCCGACAGGGGGCTTGGGGAGCTGTTTTTT. Translated: CASSYPDRGLGELFF. The rearrangement uses TRBV6-6 and TRBJ2-2, with 10 bases that match TRBD1. The CDR3 spans 15 residues. Trimming took 2 bases from V and 8 from J; bases not matched to a gene: 5. Germline assignment: CDR1 MNHNY and CDR2 SVGAGI (reference sequence).

V is TRBV28 and J is TRBJ2-2; D perhaps matches TRBD2 (7 bases). The CDR3 extends over 16 amino acids. Between the trimmed V and J ends, which lost 5 bases and 4 bases, there was a span of 17 bases. CDR1 is MDHEN and CDR2 is SYDVKM in the germline V gene. The CDR3 loop reads CASSPEGGARTGELFF. In DNA form, the CDR3 reads TGTGCCAGCAGTCCAGAGGGGGGGGCGCGCACCGGGGAGCTGTTTTTT.

This chain links TRBV6-8 with TRBJ1-4; D perhaps matches TRBD1 (5 bases). The V and J ends lost 2 bases and 4 bases respectively, with 8 bases between them. CDR1 is MNHGY, CDR2 SAAAGT, per germline. The CDR3 has 14 residues. CDR3 DNA: TGTGCCAGCAGTTACGGACAAATTAATGAAAAACTGTTTTTT. This codes for CASSYGQINEKLFF.

This sequence joins TRBV7-3 and TRBJ2-5; D possibly matches TRBD1 or TRBD2 (7 bases each). CDR3 length: 17 amino acids. The V gene's germline CDR1 is SGHTA and CDR2 FQGTGA. V was cut by 5 bases and J by 7 bases, with 26 bases left in between. As DNA, the CDR3 is TGTGCCAGCAGCCCACAGGGGCGGGGGAGCCTGGCTGGGACCCAGTACTTC. Its translation: CASSPQGRGSLAGTQYF.

This clone was seen once. The gene calls are TRBV2 and TRBJ2-1; maybe TRBD1 (5 bases). CDR3 length: 13 residues. V was trimmed by 0 bases and J by 12 bases, leaving 12 bases between them. Looked up from germline, CDR1 is SNHLY and CDR2 is FYNNEI. The CDR3 protein is CASSEALQGGQFF. CDR3 sequence (DNA): TGTGCCAGCAGTGAAGCGCTTCAGGGCGGGCAGTTCTTC.

In DNA form, the CDR3 reads TGCGCCAGCAGCCTATCAGGTGCCGCTGAAGCTTTCTTT. The encoded protein is CASSLSGAAEAFF. V gene TRBV5-1 combines with J gene TRBJ1-1; no clear D. The germline V gene encodes CDR1 SGHRS and CDR2 YFSETQ. V gave up 4 bases and J gave up 6 bases, with 13 bases separating them. There are 13 residues in the CDR3. Complete variable domain (other parts from reference TRBV5-1 and TRBJ1-1): KAGVTQTPRYLIKTRGQQVTLSCSPISGHRSVSWYQQTPGQGLQFLFEYFSETQRNKGNFPGRFSGRQFSNSRSEMNVSTLELGDSALYLCASSLSGAAEAFFGQGTRLTVV.

This rearrangement joins TRBV5-4 to TRBJ2-5, with D tentatively TRBD2 (6 bases). CDR3 size: 14 residues. V was pared by 0 bases and J by 5 bases, with 11 bases between. CDR1 SGHNT and CDR2 YYREEE come from the germline V gene (reference sequence). The CDR3 region has the DNA TGTGCCAGCAGCTTGGGGAGGGAGATGGAGACCCAGTACTTC. This translates into CASSLGREMETQYF. The variable domain in full, completed from reference TRBV5-4 and TRBJ2-5, reads ETGVTQSPTHLIKTRGQQVTLRCSSQSGHNTVSWYQQALGQGPQFIFQYYREEENGRGNFPPRFSGLQFPNYSSELNVNALELDDSALYLCASSLGREMETQYFGPGTRLLVL.

This clone has more than one count but fewer than ten. The chain joins TRBV18 to TRBJ2-7; the D is unclear. The germline gives CDR1 KGHSH, CDR2 LQKENI. Trimming took off 0 bases at V and 4 bases at J, with 10 bases between the two ends. CDR3 size: 14 residues. DNA of the CDR3: TGTGCCAGCTCACCACCAGGGTTTTTTTACGAGCAGTACTTC. It is translated as CASSPPGFFYEQYF.

In its sample, this clone is medium-sized. The chain combines TRBV10-1 with TRBJ1-6, with unresolved D. Looked up from germline, CDR1 is WNHNN and CDR2 is SYGVQD (reference sequence). The CDR3 is 13 residues long. V lost 3 bases and J lost 1, with 1 base in between. CDR3 sequence: CASSDSYNSPLHF. The DNA for the CDR3 is TGCGCCAGCAGTGATTCCTATAATTCACCCCTCCACTTT.

This rearrangement joins TRBV28 to TRBJ1-2; D ambiguous. CDR1 and CDR2 (germline): MDHEN, SYDVKM. V was trimmed by 2 bases and J by 5 bases, leaving 9 bases between them. The CDR3 runs 13 residues. CDR3 coding DNA: TGTGCCAGCAGTTTAGGGAGTTCTTATGGCTACACCTTC. Protein sequence: CASSLGSSYGYTF.

V usage is TRBV13 and J usage is TRBJ1-1, with D hard to call. The V and J ends lost 3 bases and 5 bases respectively, with 13 bases between them. Germline V gene data show CDR1 as PRHDT and CDR2 as FYEKMQ (reference sequence). The CDR3 extends over 14 amino acids. CDR3 residues: CASSFWEKGTEAFF. The CDR3 nucleotides read TGTGCCAGCAGCTTTTGGGAGAAGGGTACTGAAGCTTTCTTT. Using reference TRBV13 and TRBJ1-1 for the parts outside the CDR3, the full variable domain is AAGVIQSPRHLIKEKRETATLKCYPIPRHDTVYWYQQGPGQDPQFLISFYEKMQSDKGSIPDRFSAQQFSDYHSELNMSSLELGDSALYFCASSFWEKGTEAFFGQGTRLTVV.

The V gene is TRBV19, the J gene TRBJ1-5; D unresolved. The CDR3 covers 16 residues. The V and J ends lost 7 bases and 3 bases respectively, with 19 bases between them. CDR1 and CDR2 (germline): LNHDA, SQIVND (reference sequence). CDR3 coding DNA: TGTGCCAGTATGATTGGGCAACAACTTGCCAATCAGCCCCAGCATTTT. The encoded protein is CASMIGQQLANQPQHF.

The chain couples TRBV11-2 to TRBJ2-7; the D gene could be TRBD1 or TRBD2 (5 bases each). There are 14 residues in the CDR3. The V gene's germline CDR1 is SGHAT and CDR2 FQNNGV. The germline V and J ends were trimmed by 2 bases and 7 bases, with 15 bases remaining between them. This CDR3 is CASSLNLQGVEQYF. In DNA, the CDR3 is TGTGCCAGCAGCTTAAATCTCCAGGGAGTTGAGCAGTACTTC.

This clone has just one count. The chain carries TRBV5-1 and TRBJ2-3; D not certain. V lost 0 bases and J 5 bases, leaving 10 bases between the germline ends. The CDR3 has 14 residues. Germline V gene data show CDR1 as SGHRS and CDR2 as YFSETQ. The CDR3 spells CASSLGAEQDTQYF. In nucleotides, the CDR3 is TGCGCCAGCAGCTTGGGGGCAGAACAAGATACGCAGTATTTT.

CDR3 DNA: TGCGCCAGCAGCCTCGTTCTAGCGGGGGGGCCGTACGAGCAGTACTTC. This gives the protein CASSLVLAGGPYEQYF. The V call is TRBV5-1, the J call TRBJ2-7; TRBD2 matches at 12 bases. The CDR3 is 16 amino acids. Trimming took 4 bases from V and 4 from J; bases not matched to a gene: 9. Per the germline V gene, CDR1 is SGHRS and CDR2 is YFSETQ.

The chain combines TRBV5-5 with TRBJ1-2, with 8 bases aligning to TRBD1. Germline values: CDR1 SGHKS, CDR2 YYEKEE (reference sequence). The CDR3 covers 15 residues. With 0 bases clipped from V and 2 bases from J, the junction kept 3 bases outside the gene matches. Here the CDR3 reads CASSLGQGNNYGYTF. In nucleotides, the CDR3 is TGTGCCAGCAGCTTGGGACAGGGGAACAACTATGGCTACACCTTC.

This chain links TRBV6-6 with TRBJ1-2; no clear D gene. Germline loops: CDR1 MNHNY, CDR2 SVGAGI (reference sequence). The CDR3 consists of 13 residues. The germline V and J ends were trimmed by 0 bases and 14 bases, with 16 bases remaining between them. CDR3 loop: CASSYSTGRDRTF. The CDR3 bases are TGTGCCAGCAGTTACTCGACGGGTAGGGATAGGACCTTC.

The chain links TRBV5-4 to TRBJ2-3, with D perhaps matching TRBD1 (6 bases). The V end was cut by 1 base, the J end by 4 bases, with 10 bases between. CDR3 size: 14 residues. Germline V gives CDR1 SGHNT, CDR2 YYREEE (reference sequence). CDR3 region: CASSLRAGADTQYF. CDR3 bases: TGTGCCAGCAGCTTGAGGGCAGGGGCAGATACGCAGTATTTT. Full variable domain (rest looked up from reference TRBV5-4 and TRBJ2-3): ETGVTQSPTHLIKTRGQQVTLRCSSQSGHNTVSWYQQALGQGPQFIFQYYREEENGRGNFPPRFSGLQFPNYSSELNVNALELDDSALYLCASSLRAGADTQYFGPGTRLTVL.

The chain carries TRBV29-1 and TRBJ1-5; D is perhaps TRBD1 (5 bases). Per germline, CDR1 SQVTM and CDR2 ANQGSEA. V gave up 4 bases and J gave up 7 bases, with 14 bases separating them. The CDR3 length is 13 residues. CDR3 in amino acids: CSVGRGGGQPQHF. The CDR3 nucleotides are TGCAGCGTTGGCCGGGGCGGGGGGCAGCCCCAGCATTTT.